This entry lists 10 T cell receptor beta chains sequenced from one sample in a study of OX40 agonist ivuxolimab in advanced cancers. TCRdb's table, derived via immunoSEQ multiplex PCR, lists solely in-frame clones and lacks some. In the table there are 66,000 or so clones, around 90% of which are singletons. Specimen: CD4+ or CD8+ T cells sorted from blood, collected in a trial of the OX40 agonist ivuxolimab. The receptors were sampled from an adult with an advanced solid tumor such as melanoma, head and neck, liver or kidney cancer.

The rearrangement uses TRBV18 and TRBJ1-1; D possibly corresponds to TRBD1 (5 bases). There are 14 residues in the CDR3. The germline V gene has CDR1 KGHSH and CDR2 LQKENI. V was shortened by 4 bases and J by 3 bases, with 12 bases between the two germline ends. The DNA for the CDR3 is TGTGCCAGCTCACAGAACCCGGGGGACACTGAAGCTTTCTTT. Protein product: CASSQNPGDTEAFF. The complete variable domain, with remaining parts taken from reference TRBV18 and TRBJ1-1, reads NAGVMQNPRHLVRRRGQEARLRCSPMKGHSHVYWYRQLPEEGLKFMVYLQKENIIDESGMPKERFSAEFPKEGPSILRIQQVVRGDSAAYFCASSQNPGDTEAFFGQGTRLTVV.

The chain couples TRBV13 to TRBJ2-3; D assignment may be TRBD1 or TRBD2 (5 bases each). V dropped 5 bases and J dropped 0 bases, with 30 bases sitting between them. The length of the CDR3 is 21 residues. CDR1 is PRHDT and CDR2 is FYEKMQ in the germline V gene (reference sequence). The DNA of the CDR3 is TGTGCCAGCAGCATAGCACCCCCGGGACGGACTGAGTTTTATAGCACAGATACGCAGTATTTT. Protein product: CASSIAPPGRTEFYSTDTQYF.

This clone has a single count. The chain couples TRBV4-2 to TRBJ2-7; D is undetermined. V was clipped by 0 bases and J by 5 bases, with 17 bases between them. Germline CDR1 and CDR2: LGHNA and YNFKEQ. The CDR3 is made up of 16 amino acids. In DNA form, the CDR3 reads TGTGCCAGCAGCCAAGATGCGCTGGTCCGGGTGAACGAGCAGTACTTC. It translates to CASSQDALVRVNEQYF.

This sequence joins TRBV19 and TRBJ2-1; 11 bases align to TRBD2. This CDR3 comprises 16 residues. V shed 4 bases, J shed 4 bases, and the junction held 6 bases outside the gene matches. CDR1 is LNHDA and CDR2 is SQIVND in the germline V gene (reference sequence). Here the CDR3 DNA reads TGTGCCAGTAGTAGTTCCGGGACTAGCGGTTACAATGAGCAGTTCTTC. This encodes CASSSSGTSGYNEQFF.

The J gene is TRBJ1-5, the V gene TRBV19, with D perhaps TRBD1 (5 bases). CDR3 length equals 14 residues. Trimming shortened V by 3 bases and J by 7 bases, and 13 bases separated the two germline ends. Germline V gene lookup returns CDR1 LNHDA and CDR2 SQIVND (reference sequence). The CDR3 DNA reads as TGTGCCAGTAGTATCGTGGGGGTGAGCCAGCCCCAGCATTTT. This gives the protein CASSIVGVSQPQHF.

The chain employs TRBV27 and TRBJ1-6, with 8 bases identical to TRBD1. V shed 3 bases and J 7 bases; nucleotides not matched to a gene: 2. Germline V CDR1 and CDR2: MNHEY, SMNVEV (reference sequence). This CDR3 spans 14 amino acids. DNA of the CDR3: TGTGCCAGCAGTTTTGACAGGGGAAATTCACCCCTCCACTTT. This encodes CASSFDRGNSPLHF.

The gene calls are TRBV10-3 and TRBJ1-1; D is undetermined. CDR3 length: 13 residues. V gave up 7 bases and J gave up 0 bases, with 9 bases separating them. Germline CDR1 is ENHRY and CDR2 is SYGVKD. The CDR3 region has the DNA TGTGCCATCAAGAATGAGTTGAACACTGAAGCTTTCTTT. It is translated as CAIKNELNTEAFF.

This chain joins TRBV6-4 and TRBJ2-5; TRBD1 matches 8 bases. Trimming removed 0 bases from V and 2 bases from J; junction bases left unmatched: 5. This CDR3 has 16 amino acids. Germline values: CDR1 MRHNA, CDR2 SNTAGT. CDR3 DNA: TGTGCCAGCAGTGACTCGCCCCAGGGGGCACAAGAGACCCAGTACTTC. Translation gives CASSDSPQGAQETQYF.

J is TRBJ1-6 and V is TRBV19; TRBD1 might be the D (6 bases). The CDR3 is 16 residues long. Germline V gene lookup returns CDR1 LNHDA and CDR2 SQIVND (reference sequence). Trimming shortened V by 7 bases and J by 5 bases, and 18 bases separated the two germline ends. DNA of the CDR3: TGTGCCAGTAAGAAAAACGGGACACCCGATAATTCACCCCTCCACTTT. This translates into CASKKNGTPDNSPLHF.

The rearrangement joins TRBV11-2 to TRBJ1-2; D remains unclear. Trimming took off 0 bases at V and 5 bases at J, with 16 bases between the two ends. This CDR3 is built from 16 residues. Germline CDR1 is SGHAT and CDR2 is FQNNGV. The CDR3 here is CASSLDSGGFWYGYTF. Written as DNA, the CDR3 is TGTGCCAGCAGCTTAGATTCGGGAGGGTTTTGGTATGGCTACACCTTC.